A selection of T cell receptor beta chains follows, all from one sample in a study of T cells expressing NK-cell markers. TCRdb re-called the 5' RACE reads and gives one entry per CDR3 protein, without DNA. The sample spans 200,000 to 300,000 distinct CDR3 sequences; the ten largest clones claim 0.3% to 0.45%. Specimen: blood T cells: a sorted CD56 or NKG2C T cell subset, CD4+ or CD8+ T cells, or bulk PBMC T cells (not recorded which). These TCRs come from a man aged 18 to 30 in good health. CDR3s include the opening cysteine and the closing phenylalanine or tryptophan. Fields, in order: J gene, V gene, CDR3 protein.

>TRBJ2-2|TRBV4-3
CASSQDSSGTGELFF
>TRBJ1-3|TRBV7-9
CASSWGQEGNTIYF
>TRBJ2-2|TRBV6-2/TRBV6-3
CASRRIPNTGELFF
>TRBJ2-1|TRBV20-1
CSARGTSGRLGQGEQFF
>TRBJ2-3|TRBV30
CAWTFRAGVSTDTQYF
>TRBJ1-1|TRBV18
CASSPRDTEAFF
>TRBJ2-7|TRBV7-9
CASSLVGPSYEQYF
>TRBJ2-5|TRBV5-1
CASSQGLAGVEETQYF
>TRBJ1-5|TRBV30
CAWSRTGLNQPQHF
>TRBJ2-1|TRBV7-9
CASSLDIWTSGSNEQFF
>TRBJ2-2|TRBV6-2/TRBV6-3
CASSSGTRNVGELFF
>TRBJ2-5|TRBV30
CACSTSGVQETQYF
>TRBJ2-1|TRBV5-6
CASSIWTGVFNEQFF
>TRBJ2-1|TRBV7-7
CASSQLSVSAEQFF
>TRBJ2-7|TRBV29-1
CSVGGGGGGISYEQYF
>TRBJ2-3|TRBV6-6
CASSPTLDTQYF
>TRBJ1-6|TRBV12-3/TRBV12-4
CASSRALGSGASPLHF
>TRBJ2-7|TRBV20-1
CSARWRGGHSYEQYF
>TRBJ2-1|TRBV10-1
CASSSWTSGRVNEQFF
>TRBJ2-3|TRBV20-1
CSATDYVTDTQYF
>TRBJ2-1|TRBV12-3/TRBV12-4
CASSSRSGLSSYNEQFF
>TRBJ2-7|TRBV7-2
CASRGGQEGYEQYF
>TRBJ2-5|TRBV12-3/TRBV12-4
CASSLLEGLAGLQETQYF
>TRBJ2-1|TRBV15
CATSRTPTSGSANEQFF
>TRBJ2-3|TRBV7-2
CASSLLDGRSTDTQYF
>TRBJ1-2|TRBV29-1
CSVPSDRANYGYTF
>TRBJ2-5|TRBV5-6
CASSLRTPHGETQYF
>TRBJ2-3|TRBV12-3/TRBV12-4
CASSLRQGAKDTQYF
>TRBJ1-6|TRBV27
CASSKQGRNSPLHF
>TRBJ2-1|TRBV15
CATTKREHHNEQFF
>TRBJ2-7|TRBV5-1
CASSLVLGTYEQYF
>TRBJ1-2|TRBV18
CASSRNRDSPGYTF
>TRBJ2-5|TRBV20-1
CSARVGDPRGTQYF
>TRBJ2-1|TRBV12-3/TRBV12-4
CASSADRGMYNEQFF
>TRBJ2-2|TRBV6-5
CASTIGPTGELFF
>TRBJ2-2|TRBV5-1
CASSLGLDGTTGELFF
>TRBJ1-4|TRBV6-1
CASSPRGQTNEKLFF
>TRBJ1-5|TRBV7-2
CASSSTRGASNQPQHF
>TRBJ2-3|TRBV15
CATSRRESDTDTQYF
>TRBJ2-7|TRBV12-3/TRBV12-4
CASSPSPRGRSSYEQYF
>TRBJ2-2|TRBV5-1
CASNIRTANTGELFF
>TRBJ2-3|TRBV5-6
CASSFHPGDEQYF
>TRBJ2-5|TRBV5-4
CASSSVWRETQYF
>TRBJ2-2|TRBV6-2/TRBV6-3
CASSGQGVTGELFF
>TRBJ1-5|TRBV5-1
CASSYTGGNQPQHF
>TRBJ2-1|TRBV2
CASLISGNNEQFF
>TRBJ2-1|TRBV2
CASRTDRGWSNEQFF
>TRBJ1-1|TRBV6-1
CASPGFLNTEAFF
>TRBJ2-1|TRBV11-3
CASSLRAFNEQFF
>TRBJ2-5|TRBV7-2
CASSTRIGQQETQYF
>TRBJ1-2|TRBV12-3/TRBV12-4
CASSFEGWRGYTF
>TRBJ1-2|TRBV10-3
CAISGPNYGYTF